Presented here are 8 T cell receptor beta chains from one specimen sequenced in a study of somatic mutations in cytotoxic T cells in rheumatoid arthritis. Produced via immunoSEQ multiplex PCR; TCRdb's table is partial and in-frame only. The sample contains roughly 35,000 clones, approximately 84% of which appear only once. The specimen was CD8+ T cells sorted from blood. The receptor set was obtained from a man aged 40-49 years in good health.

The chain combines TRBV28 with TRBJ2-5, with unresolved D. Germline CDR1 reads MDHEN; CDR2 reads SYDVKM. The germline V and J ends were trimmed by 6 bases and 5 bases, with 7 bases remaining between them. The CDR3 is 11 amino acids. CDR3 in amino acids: CASSLGETQYF. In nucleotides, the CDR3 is TGTGCCAGCAGCCTCGGGGAGACCCAGTACTTC.

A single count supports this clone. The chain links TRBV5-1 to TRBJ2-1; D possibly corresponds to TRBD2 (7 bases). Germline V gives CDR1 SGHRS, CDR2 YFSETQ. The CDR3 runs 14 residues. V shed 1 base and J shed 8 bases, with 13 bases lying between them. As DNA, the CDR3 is TGCGCCAGCAGCTTGAGGAGGGGGGGCCATGAGCAGTTCTTC. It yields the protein CASSLRRGGHEQFF. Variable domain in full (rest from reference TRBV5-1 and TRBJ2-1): KAGVTQTPRYLIKTRGQQVTLSCSPISGHRSVSWYQQTPGQGLQFLFEYFSETQRNKGNFPGRFSGRQFSNSRSEMNVSTLELGDSALYLCASSLRRGGHEQFFGPGTRLTVL.

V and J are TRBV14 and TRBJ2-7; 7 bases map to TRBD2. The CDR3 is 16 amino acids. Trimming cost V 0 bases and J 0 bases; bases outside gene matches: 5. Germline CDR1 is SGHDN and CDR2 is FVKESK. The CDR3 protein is CASSQDIREASYEQYF. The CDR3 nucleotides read TGTGCCAGCAGCCAAGATATCCGGGAGGCCTCCTACGAGCAGTACTTC.

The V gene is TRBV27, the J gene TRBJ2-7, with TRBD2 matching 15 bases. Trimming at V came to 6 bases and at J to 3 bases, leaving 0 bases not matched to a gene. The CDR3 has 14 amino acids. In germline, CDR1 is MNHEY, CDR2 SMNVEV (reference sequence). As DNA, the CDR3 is TGTGCCAGCAGGGGACTAGCGGGGGGCTACGAGCAGTACTTC. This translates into CASRGLAGGYEQYF.

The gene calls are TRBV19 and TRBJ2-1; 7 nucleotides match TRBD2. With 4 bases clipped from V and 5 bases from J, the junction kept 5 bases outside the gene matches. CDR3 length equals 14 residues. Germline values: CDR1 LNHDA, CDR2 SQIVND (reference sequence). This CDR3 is CASSTERENNEQFF. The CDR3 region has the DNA TGTGCCAGTAGTACCGAGCGGGAAAACAATGAGCAGTTCTTC. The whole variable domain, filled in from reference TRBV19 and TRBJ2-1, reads DGGITQSPKYLFRKEGQNVTLSCEQNLNHDAMYWYRQDPGQGLRLIYYSQIVNDFQKGDIAEGYSVSREKKESFPLTVTSAQKNPTAFYLCASSTERENNEQFFGPGTRLTVL.

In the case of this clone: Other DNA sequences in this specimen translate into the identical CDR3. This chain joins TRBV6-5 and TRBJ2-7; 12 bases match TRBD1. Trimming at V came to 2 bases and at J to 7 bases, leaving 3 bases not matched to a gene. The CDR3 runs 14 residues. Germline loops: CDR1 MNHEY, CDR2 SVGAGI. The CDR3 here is CASSYGTGGFEQYF. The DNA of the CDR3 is TGTGCCAGCAGTTACGGGACAGGGGGCTTTGAGCAGTACTTC.

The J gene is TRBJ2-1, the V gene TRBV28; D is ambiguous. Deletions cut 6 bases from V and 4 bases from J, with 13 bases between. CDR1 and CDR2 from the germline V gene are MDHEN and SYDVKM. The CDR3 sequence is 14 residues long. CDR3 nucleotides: TGTGCCAGCAGAACTGAGCCCGCTTACAATGAGCAGTTCTTC. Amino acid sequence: CASRTEPAYNEQFF.

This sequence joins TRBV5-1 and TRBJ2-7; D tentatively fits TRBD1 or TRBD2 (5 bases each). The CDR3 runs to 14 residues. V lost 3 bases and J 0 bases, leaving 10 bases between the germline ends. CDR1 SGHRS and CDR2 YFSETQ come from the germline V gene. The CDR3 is CASSSAGSSYEQYF. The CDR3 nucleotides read TGCGCCAGCAGCTCGGCAGGGAGCTCCTACGAGCAGTACTTC.